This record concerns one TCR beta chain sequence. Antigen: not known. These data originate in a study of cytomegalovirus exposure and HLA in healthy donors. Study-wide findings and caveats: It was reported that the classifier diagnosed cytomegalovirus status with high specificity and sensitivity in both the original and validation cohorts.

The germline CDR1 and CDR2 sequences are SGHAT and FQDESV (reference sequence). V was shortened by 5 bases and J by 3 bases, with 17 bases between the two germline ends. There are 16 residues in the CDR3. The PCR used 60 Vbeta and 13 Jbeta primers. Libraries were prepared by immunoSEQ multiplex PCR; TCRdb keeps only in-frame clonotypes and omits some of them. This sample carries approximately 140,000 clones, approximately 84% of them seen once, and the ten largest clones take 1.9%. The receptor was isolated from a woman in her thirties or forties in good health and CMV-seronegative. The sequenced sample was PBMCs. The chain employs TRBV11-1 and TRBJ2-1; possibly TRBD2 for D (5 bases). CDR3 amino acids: CASSPDPGIDYNEQFF. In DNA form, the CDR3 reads TGTGCCAGCAGCCCCGATCCCGGGATCGACTACAATGAGCAGTTCTTC.